Below, 20 T cell receptor beta chains from the same sample are listed, as sequenced in a study of CD8 T cells in Susac syndrome. A quantity of about 0.5 to 1 ug RNA underwent reverse transcription using random hexamers. One entry per CDR3 protein results from TCRdb running MiXCR on the immunoSEQ multiplex PCR reads. The top ten hold about 0.07% of the sample, which has around 280,000 distinct CDR3 sequences, around 92% seen once. The sequencing sample was made of CD4+ T cells from PBMCs. The origin of the receptors is a human donor with multiple sclerosis.

This chain uses TRBV29-1 with TRBJ1-4; 9 bases match TRBD1. The CDR3 spans 16 residues. The ends lost 0 bases at V and 9 bases at J; junction bases unmatched: 11. Germline V gene data show CDR1 as SQVTM and CDR2 as ANQGSEA. This chain's CDR3 is CSVEDRRGQGLKKLFF. CDR3 DNA sequence: TGCAGCGTTGAAGACCGTAGGGGACAGGGACTGAAAAAACTGTTTTTT. The full variable domain, with the rest looked up from reference TRBV29-1 and TRBJ1-4, is SAVISQKPSRDICQRGTSLTIQCQVDSQVTMMFWYRQQPGQSLTLIATANQGSEATYESGFVIDKFPISRPNLTFSTLTVSNMSPEDSSIYLCSVEDRRGQGLKKLFFGSGTQLSVL.

The J gene is TRBJ2-3, the V gene TRBV7-2, with 8 bases lining up with TRBD2. The CDR3 length is 14 residues. Germline V gene data show CDR1 as SGHTA and CDR2 as FQGNSA. Unmatched junction bases numbered 5, after V lost 4 bases and J lost 5 bases. CDR3: CASSSLAGLDTQYF. CDR3 nucleotides: TGTGCCAGCAGCTCCTTAGCGGGGCTAGATACGCAGTATTTT.

The chain combines TRBV7-9 with TRBJ2-5; unclear D gene. The end of the DNA is better explained by TRBJ2-7, so the J call may be wrong. Germline V lookup: CDR1 SEHNR, CDR2 FQNEAQ (reference sequence). This CDR3 spans 15 amino acids. The CDR3 DNA reads as TGTGCCAGCAGCTTAGTTACTTCTTTTAGTAACGAGCAGTACTTC. Amino acids: CASSLVTSFSNEQYF.

This chain joins TRBV9 and TRBJ2-6, with 7 bases lining up with TRBD1. The germline CDR1 and CDR2 sequences are SGDLS and YYNGEE. CDR3 length: 15 amino acids. Germline trimming cut 3 bases from V and 2 bases from J; bases unmatched to any gene: 2. The CDR3: CASSADRAGANVLTF. The CDR3 nucleotides read TGTGCCAGCAGCGCCGACAGGGCTGGGGCCAACGTCCTGACTTTC.

V and J are TRBV5-1 and TRBJ2-7; tentatively, D is TRBD1 (5 bases). The CDR3 consists of 14 residues. Germline V gene lookup returns CDR1 SGHRS and CDR2 YFSETQ. Trimming took off 0 bases at V and 6 bases at J, with 13 bases between the two ends. The CDR3 here is CASSLGGQGGEQYF. In DNA, the CDR3 is TGCGCCAGCAGCTTGGGAGGACAAGGCGGCGAGCAGTACTTC.

Written as DNA, the CDR3 is TGTGCCAGCAGCTTTGGGGCCGGTTCTGAAGCTTTCTTT. This encodes CASSFGAGSEAFF. J is TRBJ1-1 and V is TRBV7-3, with a weak D call TRBD1 (5 bases). The CDR3 length is 13 residues. V was pared by 3 bases and J by 6 bases, with 11 bases between. Germline V gene data show CDR1 as SGHTA and CDR2 as FQGTGA.

This rearrangement joins TRBV7-8 to TRBJ2-5; D may correspond to TRBD1 or TRBD2 (6 bases each). Trimming cost V 5 bases and J 2 bases, with 12 bases left between them. This CDR3 has 14 amino acids. Germline-derived CDR1 and CDR2 are SGHVS and FQNEAQ. The CDR3 spells CASSLRRGQETQYF. CDR3 DNA sequence: TGTGCCAGCAGCCTCAGGAGGGGGCAAGAGACCCAGTACTTC.

V is TRBV5-1 and J is TRBJ2-6; D is tentatively TRBD1 or TRBD2 (7 bases each). The V and J ends lost 1 base and 0 bases respectively, with 11 bases between them. From germline, CDR1 is SGHRS and CDR2 YFSETQ. The CDR3 totals 17 residues. CDR3 amino acids: CASSLSGTASGANVLTF. CDR3 DNA: TGCGCCAGCAGCTTGAGCGGGACAGCCTCTGGGGCCAACGTCCTGACTTTC.

This chain connects TRBV7-9 to TRBJ2-5, with D perhaps matching TRBD1 (6 bases). CDR3 length equals 14 residues. Germline V CDR1 and CDR2: SEHNR, FQNEAQ (reference sequence). Deletions cut 4 bases from V and 5 bases from J, with 14 bases between. CDR3 nucleotide sequence: TGTGCCAGCAGCTCGTACAGGGCGGTGGAGACCCAGTACTTC. Protein product: CASSSYRAVETQYF.

This rearrangement joins TRBV12-5 to TRBJ2-7; 9 bases fit TRBD1. Germline CDR1 and CDR2: LGHNT and FRNRAP. The CDR3 covers 14 residues. V was clipped by 6 bases and J by 6 bases; unmatched bases: 9. CDR3 protein: CASGAGTGSLEQYF. In DNA form, the CDR3 reads TGTGCTAGTGGCGCCGGGACAGGGTCTCTCGAGCAGTACTTC.

This chain uses TRBV6-1 with TRBJ1-1; TRBD1 might be the D (5 bases). The ends were cut back, 8 bases at V and 0 bases at J, with 10 bases in the middle. Germline V gene data show CDR1 as MNHNS and CDR2 as SASEGT. This CDR3 comprises 13 residues. CDR3 sequence reads: CASLGTMNTEAFF. The CDR3 DNA is TGTGCCAGCCTGGGGACCATGAACACTGAAGCTTTCTTT.

V gene TRBV5-1 combines with J gene TRBJ2-1, with D tentatively TRBD2 (5 bases). The germline V gene has CDR1 SGHRS and CDR2 YFSETQ. The CDR3 runs 14 residues. Trimming cost V 0 bases and J 8 bases, with 12 bases left between them. The CDR3 nucleotides are TGCGCCAGCAGCTTGGAGTGGGCGAGGGATGAGCAGTTCTTC. Translating gives CASSLEWARDEQFF.

This chain joins TRBV18 and TRBJ2-7; 7 bases fit TRBD1. The germline V gene encodes CDR1 KGHSH and CDR2 LQKENI. After removal of 5 bases from V and 2 bases from J, the junction contained 9 bases not matched to a gene. The CDR3 has 15 residues. Here the CDR3 reads CASSVRQGETYEQYF. In nucleotides, the CDR3 is TGTGCCAGCTCAGTCAGACAGGGTGAGACCTACGAGCAGTACTTC.

This chain joins TRBV10-3 and TRBJ2-5, with 7 nucleotides matching TRBD2. CDR1 and CDR2 (germline): ENHRY, SYGVKD. The CDR3 sequence is 19 residues long. The J segment lost 1 base and the V segment lost 2 bases, leaving 16 bases of the junction unmatched. CDR3: CAISEVLMTSYPLQETQYF. For the CDR3, the DNA is TGTGCCATCAGTGAGGTCTTAATGACTAGCTATCCACTCCAAGAGACCCAGTACTTC.

This clonotype has a single count. The rearrangement links TRBV10-3 to TRBJ2-3; no clear D. The germline gives CDR1 ENHRY, CDR2 SYGVKD. The CDR3 has 12 amino acids. V was trimmed by 7 bases and J by 0 bases, leaving 5 bases between them. In nucleotides, the CDR3 is TGTGCCATCACGGGCAGCACAGATACGCAGTATTTT. Its translation is CAITGSTDTQYF.

This chain links TRBV10-3 with TRBJ2-3; 8 nucleotides align to TRBD2. This CDR3 comprises 15 residues. Trimming took 6 bases from V and 0 from J; bases not matched to a gene: 5. Looked up from germline, CDR1 is ENHRY and CDR2 is SYGVKD. CDR3 region: CAIRSLAGSTDTQYF. Written as DNA, the CDR3 is TGTGCCATCAGATCTTTAGCGGGAAGCACAGATACGCAGTATTTT.

This rearrangement joins TRBV20-1 to TRBJ2-1, with 14 bases fitting TRBD2. The CDR3 extends over 15 amino acids. Germline V gene data show CDR1 as DFQATT and CDR2 as SNEGSKA (reference sequence). V lost 4 bases and J lost 7; bases outside the gene matches: 6. The DNA for the CDR3 is TGCAGTGCTAAAGGGACTAGCGGGAGTCGAAATGAGCAGTTCTTC. Protein: CSAKGTSGSRNEQFF.

The J gene is TRBJ1-1, the V gene TRBV19, with TRBD1 matching 10 bases. CDR1 LNHDA and CDR2 SQIVND come from the germline V gene (reference sequence). Trimming at V came to 5 bases and at J to 3 bases, leaving 6 bases not matched to a gene. This CDR3 has 15 amino acids. The CDR3 bases are TGTGCCAGTAGTCCTGACAGGGGGCAGGACACTGAAGCTTTCTTT. Residues: CASSPDRGQDTEAFF.

This clonotype was observed a single time. This chain links TRBV19 with TRBJ2-1, with TRBD2 matching over 7 bases. The V gene end was trimmed by 3 bases and the J gene end by 1 base; junction bases not matched to a gene: 6. CDR1 is LNHDA and CDR2 is SQIVND in the germline V gene (reference sequence). The CDR3 runs 16 residues. The CDR3 here is CASSIASGTSYNEQFF. Here the CDR3 DNA reads TGTGCCAGTAGTATTGCCAGCGGGACTTCCTACAATGAGCAGTTCTTC.

The gene calls are TRBV6-1 and TRBJ2-7; TRBD2 matches at 11 bases. The CDR3 has 17 residues. V dropped 6 bases and J dropped 6; count of bases not matched to a gene: 16. CDR1 is MNHNS, CDR2 SASEGT, per germline. The CDR3 sequence: CASSRYGLAGTLGEQYF. For the CDR3, the DNA is TGTGCCAGCAGCCGTTACGGACTAGCGGGTACCCTCGGCGAGCAGTACTTC.